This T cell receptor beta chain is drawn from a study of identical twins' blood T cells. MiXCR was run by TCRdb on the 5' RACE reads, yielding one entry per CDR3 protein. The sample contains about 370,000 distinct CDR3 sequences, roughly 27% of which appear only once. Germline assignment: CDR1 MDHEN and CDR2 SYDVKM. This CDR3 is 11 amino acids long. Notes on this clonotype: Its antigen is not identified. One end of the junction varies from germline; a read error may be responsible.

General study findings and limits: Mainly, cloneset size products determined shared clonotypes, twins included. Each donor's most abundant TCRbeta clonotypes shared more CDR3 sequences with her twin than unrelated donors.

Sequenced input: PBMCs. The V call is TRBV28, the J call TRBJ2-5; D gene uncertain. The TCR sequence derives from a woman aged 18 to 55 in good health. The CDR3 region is CASTHMETEYF. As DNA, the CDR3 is TGTGCCAGCACGCACATGGAGACCGAGTACTTC.